The entry that follows covers one T cell receptor (beta chain) sequence. The target of this receptor is not known. Base qualities are not at hand, and no much larger clone is one base apart. TCRbeta CDR3 regions were amplified from genomic DNA by means of the immunoSEQ Assay, a bias-controlled multiplex PCR. As for the original processing: Within the assay, amplification of reference gene primers was used to estimate how many nucleated cells each sample contained. To quantify the absolute abundance of each unique TCRbeta CDR3 rearrangement, sequence reads were collapsed and filtered. For each sample, productive Simpson clonality was calculated by taking the square root of Simpson's diversity index across productive rearrangements. The source is immuneACCESS, and TCRdb retained only in-frame sequences with V and J called. Part of the clones is not carried over; for the studies checked, unresolved V genes explain less than half of this, and the remainder is unexplained. Clone size and V and J calls were adopted from that table, with D and trimming inferred from the DNA. This sample comprises some 9,200 clones, about 80% of them detected only once. Roughly 7.3% of the sample lies in the top ten.

V and J lose 3 bases and 2 bases, and a span of 17 bases separates them. From the germline V gene (reference sequence), CDR1 is SGHNT and CDR2 is YYREEE. Measured from the cysteine to the phenylalanine, the CDR3 is 16 residues long. Only the CDR3 region is kept as DNA, spanning 48 bases read in frame from base 1. Collaborating institutions collected whole blood in K2EDTA tubes following their own protocols. For TCRbeta analysis, collaborator samples were shipped as frozen whole blood, as isolated PBMCs, or as DNA extracted from either sample type. The data stem from a study of blood T cell repertoires in COVID-19 (TCRdb year 2020). Concerning the study at large: Collaborator samples came from the United States, Italy and Spain and covered acute and convalescent phases of COVID-19. The material from the prospective study consisted of cDNA or gDNA derived from T cells, B-cell-depleted T cells, or PBMCs. Deeply sampled blood TCRbeta repertoires from subjects exposed to, actively infected with, or recovered from COVID-19 were included in the dataset. A freely available public database, intended as a resource for researchers studying the immune response to SARS-CoV-2, is where the repertoires were released. Samples came from the ongoing ImmuneRACE study (first 160 participants) plus 1,254 subjects from 6 global collaborators. Nearly every sample came with metadata listing a de-identified subject ID, COVID-19 status, age in years and sex. HLA class I and class II types, where available, came from metadata supplied by the sample provider rather than from assay-based typing.

Results the study describes overall, beyond this receptor: How much clinical and demographic metadata was included differed by source and by participant, and the metadata was provided uncurated.

The sequenced sample was peripheral blood. This sequence originates from a man aged 70 or older with active COVID-19. The rearranged segments are TRBV5-4 and TRBJ2-5, with TRBD1 perhaps the D gene, on 5 matching bases. The CDR3 has the sequence CASSSGGAMTQETQYF. The nucleotide sequence is given as TGTGCCAGCAGCTCCGGTGGGGCAATGACTCAAGAGACCCAGTACTTC.